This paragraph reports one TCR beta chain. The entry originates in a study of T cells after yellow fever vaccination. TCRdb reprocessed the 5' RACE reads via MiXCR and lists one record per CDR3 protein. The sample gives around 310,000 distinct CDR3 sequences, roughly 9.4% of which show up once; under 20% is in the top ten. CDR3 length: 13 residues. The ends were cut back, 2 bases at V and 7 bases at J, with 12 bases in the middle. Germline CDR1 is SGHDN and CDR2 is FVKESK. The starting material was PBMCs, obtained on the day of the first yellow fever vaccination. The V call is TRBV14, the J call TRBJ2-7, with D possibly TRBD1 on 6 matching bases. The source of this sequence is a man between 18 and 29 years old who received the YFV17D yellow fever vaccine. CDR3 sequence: CASSQSGVVEQYF. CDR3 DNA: TGTGCCAGCAGCCAATCAGGGGTAGTGGAGCAGTACTTC.